The 17 T cell receptor beta chains in this list originate from one sample, sequenced in a study of cytomegalovirus exposure and HLA in healthy donors. This PCR relied on a set of 60 Vbeta primers and 13 Jbeta primers. Generated by immunoSEQ multiplex PCR, the TCRdb table keeps only in-frame clones and is missing some. The sample lists roughly 170,000 clones, 70% to 80% occurring once. The sample was PBMCs. These receptors all stem from a woman between 25 and 40 years old in good health and CMV-seropositive.

The chain employs TRBV7-2 and TRBJ2-1, with TRBD2 as a possible D gene (8 bases). This CDR3 spans 18 amino acids. Trimming cost V 2 bases and J 2 bases, with 19 bases left between them. Per the germline V gene, CDR1 is SGHTA and CDR2 is FQGNSA. CDR3 in amino acids: CASSLRGGLDRAYNEQFF. In DNA, the CDR3 is TGTGCCAGCAGCTTACGGGGGGGGCTCGACAGGGCCTACAATGAGCAGTTCTTC.

The chain has TRBV27 and TRBJ1-2, with D unresolved. The germline V gene has CDR1 MNHEY and CDR2 SMNVEV (reference sequence). V was clipped by 2 bases and J by 3 bases, with 10 bases between them. The CDR3 covers 14 residues. CDR3 residues: CASSLRRLDYGYTF. The CDR3 bases are TGTGCCAGCAGTTTACGCAGATTGGACTATGGCTACACCTTC.

Points on this clone: A junction end diverges from the germline sequence, so it may reflect a read error. The chain has TRBV10-3 and TRBJ2-1; 7 bases are a match to TRBD2. Germline CDR1 and CDR2: ENHRY and SYGVKD. This CDR3 is 15 amino acids long. The CDR3 loop reads CATSGGRDYYNEQFF. In DNA form, the CDR3 reads TGTGCCACCAGTGGGGGGAGGGACTACTACAATGAGCAGTTCTTC.

V is TRBV27 and J is TRBJ1-4; TRBD1 might be the D (5 bases). V was trimmed by 0 bases and J by 6 bases, leaving 11 bases between them. CDR3 length: 15 residues. CDR1 MNHEY and CDR2 SMNVEV come from the germline V gene (reference sequence). The CDR3: CASSLSSDSYEKLFF. CDR3 in DNA: TGTGCCAGCAGTTTATCATCCGACAGTTATGAAAAACTGTTTTTT.

The chain couples TRBV10-2 to TRBJ1-1, with 9 bases that match TRBD1. Per the germline V gene, CDR1 is WSHSY and CDR2 is SAAADI. The CDR3 consists of 15 residues. The J segment lost 4 bases and the V segment lost 4 bases, leaving 7 bases of the junction unmatched. The DNA for the CDR3 is TGCGCCAGCAGTGTTTCGACAGGGGGGAGCACTGAAGCTTTCTTT. Amino acid sequence: CASSVSTGGSTEAFF.

Remarks on this clone: The same CDR3 arises from other DNA sequences in this sample as well. The chain has TRBV28 and TRBJ2-1; the match to TRBD2 covers 10 bases. The V gene's germline CDR1 is MDHEN and CDR2 SYDVKM. The J segment lost 7 bases and the V segment lost 2 bases, leaving 5 bases of the junction unmatched. This CDR3 comprises 15 residues. CDR3: CASSLPSGSYNEQFF. For the CDR3, the DNA is TGTGCCAGCAGTTTACCTAGCGGGAGTTATAATGAGCAGTTCTTC.

J is TRBJ2-2 and V is TRBV18; D remains ambiguous. V gave up 3 bases and J gave up 2 bases, with 4 bases separating them. There are 13 residues in the CDR3. Germline V lookup: CDR1 KGHSH, CDR2 LQKENI. CDR3 in DNA: TGTGCCAGCTCACCGGCTAACACCGGGGAGCTGTTTTTT. Its translation is CASSPANTGELFF.

The rearrangement links TRBV7-9 to TRBJ2-7; 9 bases map to TRBD1. Germline lookup yields CDR1 SEHNR and CDR2 FQNEAQ (reference sequence). CDR3 length: 16 residues. The J segment lost 5 bases and the V segment lost 2 bases, leaving 10 bases of the junction unmatched. The CDR3 sequence: CASSLRSWDRVHEQYF. In DNA, the CDR3 is TGTGCCAGCAGCTTAAGGTCTTGGGACAGGGTGCACGAGCAGTACTTC.

The rearrangement uses TRBV6-5 and TRBJ2-7, with 8 bases identical to TRBD1. V gave up 6 bases and J gave up 1 base; unmatched junction bases: 2. This CDR3 is built from 13 residues. Germline V gives CDR1 MNHEY, CDR2 SVGAGI. CDR3: CASRTGGSYEQYF. The DNA for the CDR3 is TGTGCCAGCAGAACAGGGGGGTCCTACGAGCAGTACTTC.

This sequence joins TRBV9 and TRBJ2-2, with D maybe TRBD1 (6 bases). Trimming stripped 0 bases from V and 5 bases from J, with 17 bases between. CDR3 length equals 17 residues. Germline V lookup: CDR1 SGDLS, CDR2 YYNGEE. The CDR3 is CASSVVVDGGLTGELFF. CDR3 DNA sequence: TGTGCCAGCAGCGTAGTAGTGGATGGGGGCCTTACCGGGGAGCTGTTTTTT.

V is TRBV7-6 and J is TRBJ1-4; TRBD1 matches 8 bases. The CDR3 consists of 18 residues. Germline V lookup: CDR1 SGHVS, CDR2 FNYEAQ. Trimming removed 5 bases from V and 8 bases from J; junction bases left unmatched: 19. The CDR3 DNA follows: TGTGCCAGCAGCGAAAGGACAGGGACGGTGCAGTTAAACGAAAAACTGTTTTTT. This gives the protein CASSERTGTVQLNEKLFF.

This sequence joins TRBV28 and TRBJ2-5; unclear D gene. The V end was cut by 6 bases, the J end by 4 bases, with 12 bases between. The CDR3 runs 13 residues. Looked up from germline, CDR1 is MDHEN and CDR2 is SYDVKM. CDR3 in DNA: TGTGCCAGCAGCGACCGGGTGCGAGAGACCCAGTACTTC. This encodes CASSDRVRETQYF.

CDR3 coding DNA: TGTGCCTGGAGGGGCCAACGACTCAACAGGGGGACTAATGAAAAACTGTTTTTT. Its protein product is CAWRGQRLNRGTNEKLFF. The rearrangement joins TRBV30 to TRBJ1-4; the match to TRBD1 covers 8 bases. V shed 3 bases and J 2 bases; nucleotides not matched to a gene: 14. Germline V gene sequence: CDR1 GTSNPN, CDR2 SVGIG (reference sequence). The CDR3 has 18 amino acids. Looking up the rest from reference TRBV30 and TRBJ1-4 gives the full variable domain: SQTIHQWPATLVQPVGSPLSLECTVEGTSNPNLYWYRQAAGRGLQLLFYSVGIGQISSEVPQNLSASRPQDRQFILSSKKLLLSDSGFYLCAWRGQRLNRGTNEKLFFGSGTQLSVL.

This chain connects TRBV6-5 to TRBJ2-5; D is possibly TRBD2 (6 bases). Trimming shortened V by 7 bases and J by 6 bases, and 21 bases separated the two germline ends. Germline CDR1 MNHEY, CDR2 SVGAGI. The CDR3 runs 15 residues. The CDR3 sequence is CASNLSEAGIQTQYF. Written as DNA, the CDR3 is TGTGCCAGCAACTTGAGTGAGGCGGGAATCCAGACCCAGTACTTC.

The chain uses TRBV11-3 and TRBJ1-1; D remains ambiguous. V lost 0 bases and J 5 bases, leaving 19 bases between the germline ends. The CDR3 contains 17 residues. Germline lookup yields CDR1 SGHNT and CDR2 YENEEA. The CDR3 DNA follows: TGTGCCAGCAGCTTAGACACAGCTGTTGAGGGTGGGACTGAAGCTTTCTTT. This encodes CASSLDTAVEGGTEAFF.

The chain has TRBV6-1 and TRBJ2-1; 9 bases match TRBD1. The CDR3 loop spans 13 amino acids. Germline V CDR1 and CDR2: MNHNS, SASEGT. With V trimmed by 4 bases and J by 15 bases, 10 bases remained unmatched. The CDR3 region is CASSGQPGQGSFF. Written as DNA, the CDR3 is TGTGCCAGCAGTGGACAGCCGGGACAGGGTTCGTTCTTC.

The CDR3 DNA follows: TGTGCCAGCTCCTATACTAGCGGGATCTACGAGCAGTACTTC. Its translation: CASSYTSGIYEQYF. The chain is built from TRBV18 and TRBJ2-7; 10 bases are shared with TRBD2. The germline V gene has CDR1 KGHSH and CDR2 LQKENI. Losses at the gene ends were 6 bases for V and 3 bases for J; bases not matched to a gene: 5. This CDR3 comprises 14 residues.